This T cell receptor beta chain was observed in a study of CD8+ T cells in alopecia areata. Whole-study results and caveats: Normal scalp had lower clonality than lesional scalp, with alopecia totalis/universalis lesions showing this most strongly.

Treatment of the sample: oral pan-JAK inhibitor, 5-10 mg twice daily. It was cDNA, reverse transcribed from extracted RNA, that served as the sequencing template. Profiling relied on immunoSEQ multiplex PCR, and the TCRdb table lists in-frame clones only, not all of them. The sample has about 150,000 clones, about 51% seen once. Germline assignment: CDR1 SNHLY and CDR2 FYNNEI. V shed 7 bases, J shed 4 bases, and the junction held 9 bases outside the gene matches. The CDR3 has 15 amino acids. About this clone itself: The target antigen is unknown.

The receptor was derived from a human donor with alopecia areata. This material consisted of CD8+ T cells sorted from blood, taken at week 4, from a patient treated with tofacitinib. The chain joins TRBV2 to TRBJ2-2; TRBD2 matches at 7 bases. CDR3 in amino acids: CASTPRGEGTGELFF. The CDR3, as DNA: TGTGCCAGCACCCCACGCGGGGAGGGCACCGGGGAGCTGTTTTTT.